This paragraph reports one TCR beta chain. Its antigen is unidentified. This sample was taken from a study of beta chain features in type 1 diabetes. Study-level information: Healthy donors resembled patients in age, gender and cell yields.

This CDR3 contains 15 residues. Germline values: CDR1 SEHNR, CDR2 FQNEAQ (reference sequence). V shed 5 bases, J shed 2 bases, and the junction held 4 bases outside the gene matches. Findings and caveats of the study: VDJ junctions in type 1 diabetes patients carried more deletions and fewer insertions. Possibly, sequencing cDNA over-represented cells that had high TCR expression levels.

Expressed TCRB transcripts were sequenced after all isolated RNA was converted to cDNA. Sequenced by immunoSEQ multiplex PCR; TCRdb stores in-frame clones only, minus some. The sample shows roughly 500,000 clones, roughly an eighth of them seen only once. This receptor was obtained from a woman younger than 30 in good health. The rearrangement uses TRBV7-9 and TRBJ2-5, with TRBD2 matching 11 bases. Specimen: naive CD4+ T cells from blood. The DNA for the CDR3 is TGTGCCAGCAGCCTGACTAGCGGGGTTCAAGAGACCCAGTACTTC. Translated, it gives CASSLTSGVQETQYF.